The subject of this entry is one TCR beta chain. The antigen remains unidentified. This specimen comes from a study of T cells after yellow fever vaccination. The CDR3 contains 14 residues. Germline V gene sequence: CDR1 MNHEY, CDR2 SVGAGI. Trimming at V came to 5 bases and at J to 6 bases, leaving 7 bases not matched to a gene. The 5'RACE template-switching step produced TCR cDNA and added a universal primer site and UMIs. MiXCR, applied by TCRdb to the 5' RACE reads, yields one record per CDR3 protein. Here the sample spans hundreds of thousands of distinct CDR3 sequences, around 3.6% being singletons. The study's findings and limits: Detected again after the booster were most primary-vaccination clones, at nearly 97% CD4 and roughly 88% CD8. Abundant clonotypes (contaminants from the bulk population) could be present in FACS-sorted repertoires. CD4 and CD8 compartments shared a small share of clonotypes, likely from convergent recombination.

The sample was PBMCs, taken on the day of the yellow fever booster vaccination. The chain employs TRBV6-5 and TRBJ2-3; 8 bases map to TRBD1. The sequence was obtained from a man between 18 and 35 years old who received the YFV17D yellow fever vaccine. This CDR3 reads CASSRAGGRDTQYF. The DNA for the CDR3 is TGTGCCAGCAGTCGGGCAGGGGGCCGGGATACGCAGTATTTT.